Below are 10 T cell receptor beta chains sequenced from a single sample in a study of blood T cell repertoires in COVID-19. Here immunoSEQ multiplex PCR was the method, and the copy in TCRdb shows in-frame clones only, minus some. The table lists under 300,000 clones, about nine tenths of them singletons, with about an eighth in the top ten. The sample was peripheral blood. The origin of the receptors is a woman in her twenties or thirties with COVID-19, enrolled during active disease.

This sequence joins TRBV11-2 and TRBJ1-2, with TRBD1 matching over 8 bases. Germline CDR1 is SGHAT and CDR2 is FQNNGV. V lost 5 bases, J lost 4 bases, and 6 bases stayed unmatched. CDR3 length equals 14 residues. This CDR3 is CASSPQGGPYGYTF. Written as DNA, the CDR3 is TGTGCCAGCAGCCCACAGGGGGGACCCTATGGCTACACCTTC.

V usage is TRBV5-1 and J usage is TRBJ1-2, with unresolved D. This CDR3 has 13 residues. Germline lookup yields CDR1 SGHRS and CDR2 YFSETQ. Trimming removed 5 bases at V and 4 bases at J, with 12 bases between. CDR3 sequence reads: CASSIENSYGYTF. The CDR3 DNA reads as TGCGCCAGCAGTATTGAAAACTCCTATGGCTACACCTTC. Supplemented by reference TRBV5-1 and TRBJ1-2, the full variable domain reads KAGVTQTPRYLIKTRGQQVTLSCSPISGHRSVSWYQQTPGQGLQFLFEYFSETQRNKGNFPGRFSGRQFSNSRSEMNVSTLELGDSALYLCASSIENSYGYTFGSGTRLTVV.

V usage is TRBV7-8 and J usage is TRBJ1-4, with D maybe TRBD1 (6 bases). The CDR3 sequence is 13 residues long. Trimming took off 8 bases at V and 5 bases at J, with 12 bases between the two ends. Germline CDR1 SGHVS, CDR2 FQNEAQ. The CDR3 reads CASRRGLNEKLFF. The CDR3 DNA reads TGTGCCAGCCGGCGGGGGCTAAATGAAAAACTGTTTTTT.

The chain employs TRBV10-3 and TRBJ2-7; perhaps TRBD1 as D (7 bases). Germline CDR1 is ENHRY and CDR2 is SYGVKD. V was cut by 4 bases and J by 6 bases, with 13 bases left in between. The CDR3 sequence is 13 residues long. Here the CDR3 reads CAISGLQGGEQYF. The DNA for the CDR3 is TGTGCCATCAGTGGGCTTCAGGGGGGCGAGCAGTACTTC.

The chain employs TRBV23-1 and TRBJ2-5, with TRBD1 identical over 8 bases. TRBV23-1 belongs to the ORF category, with a function that is uncertain. The CDR3 extends over 19 amino acids. V lost 0 bases and J lost 5; bases outside the gene matches: 17. Here the CDR3 DNA reads TGCGCCAGCAGTCAATCAGAGGGGTCGGGGACAGGTGTTTCGGAGACCCAGTACTTC. Translating it yields CASSQSEGSGTGVSETQYF.

This chain links TRBV28 with TRBJ2-7; D unclear. The germline CDR1 and CDR2 sequences are MDHEN and SYDVKM. The ends were cut back, 6 bases at V and 4 bases at J, with 16 bases in the middle. This CDR3 is built from 14 residues. CDR3 sequence (DNA): TGTGCCAGCAGCACTTTTAGCACCGGGTACGAGCAGTACTTC. Translated, it gives CASSTFSTGYEQYF.

This rearrangement joins TRBV7-8 to TRBJ1-3; possible D gene TRBD1, 6 bases. Germline lookup yields CDR1 SGHVS and CDR2 FQNEAQ. The CDR3 contains 15 residues. V dropped 2 bases and J dropped 4 bases, with 12 bases sitting between them. The CDR3 nucleotides are TGTGCCAGCAGCTTATTCCCAGGGGCGGGAAACACCATATATTTT. It encodes CASSLFPGAGNTIYF.

The chain is built from TRBV28 and TRBJ1-2; D uncertain. The V end lost 3 bases, the J end lost 4 bases, and 12 bases lay between the germline ends. This CDR3 has 14 amino acids. Germline CDR1 and CDR2: MDHEN and SYDVKM. DNA for the CDR3: TGTGCCAGCAGTTTCCGGATTGGGAGCTATGGCTACACCTTC. This gives the protein CASSFRIGSYGYTF.

The V gene is TRBV5-4, the J gene TRBJ1-3; perhaps TRBD1 as D (5 bases). Between the trimmed V and J ends, which lost 3 bases and 5 bases, there was a span of 12 bases. The CDR3 extends over 14 amino acids. In germline, CDR1 is SGHNT, CDR2 YYREEE (reference sequence). As DNA, the CDR3 is TGTGCCAGCAGCTACGCGGGGCTAAGAAACACCATATATTTT. The encoded protein is CASSYAGLRNTIYF.

The chain joins TRBV2 to TRBJ2-5; 14 nucleotides line up with TRBD2. The V gene end was trimmed by 5 bases and the J gene end by 3 bases; junction bases not matched to a gene: 8. This CDR3 contains 17 residues. Looked up from germline, CDR1 is SNHLY and CDR2 is FYNNEI. Here the CDR3 DNA reads TGTGCCAGCAGTCGGACTAGCGGGGGGTCCGTCGAAGAGACCCAGTACTTC. This gives the protein CASSRTSGGSVEETQYF.